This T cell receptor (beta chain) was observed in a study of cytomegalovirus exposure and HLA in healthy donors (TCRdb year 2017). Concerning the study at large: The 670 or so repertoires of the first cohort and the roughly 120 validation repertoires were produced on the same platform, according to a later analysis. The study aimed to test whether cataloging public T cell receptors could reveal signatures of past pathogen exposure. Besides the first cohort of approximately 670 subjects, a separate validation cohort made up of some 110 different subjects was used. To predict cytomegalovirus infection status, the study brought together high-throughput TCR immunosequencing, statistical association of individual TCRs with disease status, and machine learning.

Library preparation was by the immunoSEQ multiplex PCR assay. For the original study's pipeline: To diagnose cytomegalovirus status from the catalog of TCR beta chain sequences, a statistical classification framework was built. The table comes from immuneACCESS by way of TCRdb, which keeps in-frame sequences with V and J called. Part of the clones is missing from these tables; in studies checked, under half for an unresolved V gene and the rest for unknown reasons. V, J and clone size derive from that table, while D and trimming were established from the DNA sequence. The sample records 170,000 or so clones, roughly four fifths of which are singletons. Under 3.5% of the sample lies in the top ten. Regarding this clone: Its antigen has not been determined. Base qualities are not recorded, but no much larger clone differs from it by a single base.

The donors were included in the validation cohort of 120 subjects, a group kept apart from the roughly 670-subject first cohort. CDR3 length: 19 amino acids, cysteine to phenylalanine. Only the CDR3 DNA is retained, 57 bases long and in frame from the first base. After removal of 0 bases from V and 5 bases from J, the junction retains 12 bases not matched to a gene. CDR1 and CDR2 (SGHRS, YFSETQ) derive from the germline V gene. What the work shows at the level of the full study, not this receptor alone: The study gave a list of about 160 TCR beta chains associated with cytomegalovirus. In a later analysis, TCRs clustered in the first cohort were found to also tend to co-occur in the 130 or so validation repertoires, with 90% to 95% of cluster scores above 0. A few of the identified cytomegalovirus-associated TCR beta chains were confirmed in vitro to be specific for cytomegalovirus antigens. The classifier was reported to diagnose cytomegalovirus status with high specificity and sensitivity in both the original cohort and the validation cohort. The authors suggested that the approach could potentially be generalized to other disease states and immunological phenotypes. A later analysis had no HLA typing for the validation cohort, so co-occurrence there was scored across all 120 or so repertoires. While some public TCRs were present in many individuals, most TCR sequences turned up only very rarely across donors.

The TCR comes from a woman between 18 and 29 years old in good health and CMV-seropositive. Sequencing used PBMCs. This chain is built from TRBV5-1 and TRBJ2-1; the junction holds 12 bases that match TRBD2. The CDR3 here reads CASSLDLAGGSNLNNEQFF. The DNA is TGCGCCAGCAGCTTGGATCTAGCGGGGGGGAGCAACCTGAACAATGAGCAGTTCTTC. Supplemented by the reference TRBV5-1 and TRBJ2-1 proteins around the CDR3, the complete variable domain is KAGVTQTPRYLIKTRGQQVTLSCSPISGHRSVSWYQQTPGQGLQFLFEYFSETQRNKGNFPGRFSGRQFSNSRSEMNVSTLELGDSALYLCASSLDLAGGSNLNNEQFFGPGTRLTVL.